Here is one T cell receptor beta chain with its context. Its antigen is undetermined. An approximately 2.7 ml blood sample was drawn per donor. The CDR3 loop spans 14 amino acids. Germline V gene sequence: CDR1 DFQATT, CDR2 SNEGSKA (reference sequence). The data stem from a study of monozygotic twins with inflammatory bowel disease. Whole-study results and caveats: Comparison of concordant versus discordant twins revealed no difference in repertoire similarity, possibly due to limited power.

Both TCRalpha and TCRbeta cDNA were subjected to two nested PCRs lasting approximately 16 and 9 cycles. Reanalyzing the 5' RACE reads, TCRdb keeps one entry per CDR3 protein, without DNA. The record lists roughly 160,000 distinct CDR3 sequences, of which the ten most abundant hold 7.4%. The clonotype originates from a human donor with ulcerative colitis or Crohn's disease, or a healthy co-twin of an affected twin (not recorded which). Input material: blood. V gene TRBV20-1 combines with J gene TRBJ2-5; TCRdb's D call of TRBD1 is untestable without DNA. The CDR3 loop is CSASWDRVLETQYF.